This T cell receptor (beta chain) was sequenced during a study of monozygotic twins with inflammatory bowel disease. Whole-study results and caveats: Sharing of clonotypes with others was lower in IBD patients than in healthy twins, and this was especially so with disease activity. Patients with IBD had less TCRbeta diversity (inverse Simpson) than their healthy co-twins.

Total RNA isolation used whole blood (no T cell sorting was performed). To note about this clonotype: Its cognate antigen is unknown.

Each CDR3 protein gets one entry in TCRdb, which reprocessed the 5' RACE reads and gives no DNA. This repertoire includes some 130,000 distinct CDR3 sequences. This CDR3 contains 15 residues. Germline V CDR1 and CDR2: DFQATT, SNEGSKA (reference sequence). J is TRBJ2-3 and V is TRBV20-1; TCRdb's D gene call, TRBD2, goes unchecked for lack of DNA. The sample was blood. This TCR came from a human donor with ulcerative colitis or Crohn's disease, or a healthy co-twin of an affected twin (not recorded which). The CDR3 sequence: CSAQTSGFTTDTQYF.